The entry below describes one T cell receptor beta chain. The data derive from a study of OX40 agonist ivuxolimab in advanced cancers. Study overall: Three patients showed partial responses: one hepatocellular carcinoma and two cutaneous melanoma cases.

The germline CDR1 and CDR2 sequences are SGHAT and FQNNGV. The trim removed 5 bases at V and 1 base at J, leaving 9 bases unmatched. The CDR3 consists of 16 residues. Produced via immunoSEQ multiplex PCR; TCRdb's table is partial and in-frame only. The table has 40,000 or so clones, roughly 90% seen once. The specimen comprised CD4+ or CD8+ T cells sorted from blood, sampled in a trial of the OX40 agonist ivuxolimab. The clonotype comes from an adult with an advanced solid tumor such as melanoma, head and neck, liver or kidney cancer. The rearrangement uses TRBV11-2 and TRBJ2-3; 7 bases match TRBD2. The CDR3 DNA reads as TGTGCCAGCAGCCCACCGGGACTACTGGGCACAGATACGCAGTATTTT. Translating it yields CASSPPGLLGTDTQYF.